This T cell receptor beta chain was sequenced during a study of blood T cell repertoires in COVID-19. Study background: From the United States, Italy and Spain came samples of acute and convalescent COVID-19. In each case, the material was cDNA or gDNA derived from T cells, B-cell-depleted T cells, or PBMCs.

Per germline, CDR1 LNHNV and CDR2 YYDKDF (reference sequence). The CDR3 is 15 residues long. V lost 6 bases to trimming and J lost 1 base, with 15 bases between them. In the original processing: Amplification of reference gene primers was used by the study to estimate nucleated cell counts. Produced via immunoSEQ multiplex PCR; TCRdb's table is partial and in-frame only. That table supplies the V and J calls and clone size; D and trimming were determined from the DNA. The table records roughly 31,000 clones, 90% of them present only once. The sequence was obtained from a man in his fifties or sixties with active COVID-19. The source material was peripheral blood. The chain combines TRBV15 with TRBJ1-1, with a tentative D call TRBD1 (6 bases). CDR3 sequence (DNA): TGTGCCACCAGTAACGCAGGGGCGGGGAACACTGAAGCTTTCTTT. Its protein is CATSNAGAGNTEAFF.